The 15 T cell receptor beta chains presented below share a single source sample, sequenced in a study of a mutant IDH1 vaccine in newly diagnosed glioma. Time point indicated: week 35, safety follow-up. Alongside topical imiquimod, each dose of vaccine comprised 300 ug of mutant IDH1 20-mer peptide. Here immunoSEQ multiplex PCR was the method, and the copy in TCRdb shows in-frame clones only, minus some. This table has about 32,000 clones, 79% appearing once. What these receptors recognize is not known. The sequences come from PBMCs, collected from a glioma patient whose treatment included an IDH1 peptide vaccine. These receptors originate from a young woman with glioma. Some clones in this sample may be carry-over from other donors' samples.

This rearrangement joins TRBV27 to TRBJ2-7, with 8 bases identical to TRBD1. The CDR3 runs to 12 residues. J lost 2 bases, V lost 8 bases, and 2 bases had no gene match. Germline lookup yields CDR1 MNHEY and CDR2 SMNVEV (reference sequence). The DNA for the CDR3 is TGTGCCAGCGGGGGACAGGCCTACGAGCAGTACTTC. As protein: CASGGQAYEQYF.

The chain joins TRBV2 to TRBJ2-5; 7 nucleotides match TRBD2. V was clipped by 2 bases and J by 4 bases; unmatched bases: 13. Germline V lookup: CDR1 SNHLY, CDR2 FYNNEI. The CDR3 is made up of 17 amino acids. The CDR3 DNA is TGTGCCAGCAGTGAAAGCGGCCCGGTGCGGGGGAGAGAGACCCAGTACTTC. Encoded protein: CASSESGPVRGRETQYF.

CDR3 DNA sequence: TGTGCCAGCAGTTTATCCATCAGGACACCCATCCGAAATCAGCCCCAGCATTTT. Protein sequence: CASSLSIRTPIRNQPQHF. This sequence joins TRBV28 and TRBJ1-5; perhaps TRBD1 as D (5 bases). This CDR3 contains 18 residues. Germline V gene lookup returns CDR1 MDHEN and CDR2 SYDVKM. V lost 1 base to trimming and J lost 4 bases, with 20 bases between them.

V usage is TRBV27 and J usage is TRBJ1-1; D uncertain. V lost 3 bases, J lost 0 bases, and 14 bases lay in between. CDR3 length equals 16 residues. The V gene's germline CDR1 is MNHEY and CDR2 SMNVEV (reference sequence). The CDR3 sequence is CASSFSAGEMNTEAFF. The CDR3 DNA reads as TGTGCCAGCAGTTTTTCGGCAGGTGAGATGAACACTGAAGCTTTCTTT.

The chain employs TRBV10-3 and TRBJ2-1; a weak D match, TRBD2 (5 bases). With 0 bases removed from V and 3 bases from J, the gap between germline ends came to 9 bases. CDR1 is ENHRY and CDR2 is SYGVKD in the germline V gene. This CDR3 spans 15 amino acids. CDR3 sequence: CAISESTRDYNEQFF. DNA of the CDR3: TGTGCCATCAGTGAGTCCACTAGGGACTACAATGAGCAGTTCTTC.

CDR3: CASGLDNTGELFF. CDR3 in DNA: TGTGCTAGTGGCCTTGATAACACCGGGGAGCTGTTTTTT. The J gene is TRBJ2-2, the V gene TRBV12-5; D is undetermined. The CDR3 is made up of 13 amino acids. The germline CDR1 and CDR2 sequences are LGHNT and FRNRAP. V lost 6 bases to trimming and J lost 2 bases, with 7 bases between them.

For the CDR3, the DNA is TGTGCCTGGTCTTCGGGTGCAGGTGAAAAACTGTTTTTT. Translating it yields CAWSSGAGEKLFF. This chain connects TRBV30 to TRBJ1-4, with D hard to call. Germline V gene data show CDR1 as GTSNPN and CDR2 as SVGIG (reference sequence). Trimming cost V 5 bases and J 7 bases, with 14 bases left between them. This CDR3 has 13 amino acids.

The V call is TRBV20-1, the J call TRBJ1-1, with 7 bases lining up with TRBD1. V gave up 4 bases and J gave up 9 bases; unmatched junction bases: 5. CDR1 and CDR2 from the germline V gene are DFQATT and SNEGSKA (reference sequence). The CDR3 has 11 residues. CDR3 sequence reads: CSAILQGKAFF. CDR3 sequence (DNA): TGCAGTGCTATACTACAGGGGAAAGCTTTCTTT.

This clone showed up just a few times. V gene TRBV4-2 combines with J gene TRBJ1-2, with TRBD1 matching 8 bases. The CDR3 loop spans 16 amino acids. The junction had 11 bases not matched to a gene; V was cut back by 4 bases and J by 4 bases. The germline gives CDR1 LGHNA, CDR2 YNFKEQ. The CDR3 DNA follows: TGTGCCAGCAGCCTCTCCCTCGGACAGGGATCCTATGGCTACACCTTC. Its translation: CASSLSLGQGSYGYTF.

The CDR3 bases are TGCGCCAGCAGCTGGGGGACTAGCGGGAGTAAGGAGACCCAGTACTTC. Protein sequence: CASSWGTSGSKETQYF. This chain uses TRBV5-1 with TRBJ2-5; 14 bases agree with TRBD2. Per the germline V gene, CDR1 is SGHRS and CDR2 is YFSETQ. This CDR3 has 16 amino acids. J was trimmed by 5 bases and V by 3 bases; bases with no gene match: 6. Full variable domain (missing parts from reference TRBV5-1 and TRBJ2-5): KAGVTQTPRYLIKTRGQQVTLSCSPISGHRSVSWYQQTPGQGLQFLFEYFSETQRNKGNFPGRFSGRQFSNSRSEMNVSTLELGDSALYLCASSWGTSGSKETQYFGPGTRLLVL.

The chain is built from TRBV30 and TRBJ1-1; D possibly corresponds to TRBD1 (6 bases). V lost 3 bases, J lost 5 bases, and 19 bases lay in between. This CDR3 comprises 15 residues. The V gene's germline CDR1 is GTSNPN and CDR2 SVGIG (reference sequence). CDR3 nucleotide sequence: TGTGCCTGGAGAGAGTTACAGGGCGGGGGGACTGAAGCTTTCTTT. Translation gives CAWRELQGGGTEAFF.

This rearrangement joins TRBV30 to TRBJ1-2; D possibly corresponds to TRBD1 (5 bases). Trimming shortened V by 2 bases and J by 2 bases, and 15 bases separated the two germline ends. The CDR3 covers 15 residues. Germline CDR1 GTSNPN, CDR2 SVGIG (reference sequence). CDR3 in amino acids: CAWSPGPPRNYGYTF. The CDR3 DNA reads TGTGCCTGGAGTCCGGGACCCCCGAGGAACTATGGCTACACCTTC.

This clone was counted a few times. The rearrangement joins TRBV11-2 to TRBJ2-7; TRBD2 aligns across 7 bases. The CDR3 spans 15 residues. The V gene end was trimmed by 5 bases and the J gene end by 0 bases; junction bases not matched to a gene: 7. Looked up from germline, CDR1 is SGHAT and CDR2 is FQNNGV. The CDR3 is CASSPSGGISYEQYF. CDR3 nucleotides: TGTGCCAGCAGCCCGTCGGGAGGTATCTCCTACGAGCAGTACTTC.

This chain links TRBV10-2 with TRBJ2-7; TRBD2 matches at 13 bases. The junction had 1 base not matched to a gene; V was cut back by 4 bases and J by 1 base. The CDR3 consists of 15 residues. Germline assignment: CDR1 WSHSY and CDR2 SAAADI. DNA of the CDR3: TGCGCCAGCAGTGTGGGACTAGCGGGGTCCTACGAGCAGTACTTC. It encodes CASSVGLAGSYEQYF.

This chain links TRBV7-9 with TRBJ1-1, with D maybe TRBD1 (5 bases). This CDR3 spans 13 amino acids. V dropped 5 bases and J dropped 1 base, with 8 bases sitting between them. Per germline, CDR1 SEHNR and CDR2 FQNEAQ (reference sequence). CDR3 loop: CASSGGANTEAFF. The CDR3 region has the DNA TGTGCCAGCAGCGGAGGGGCGAACACTGAAGCTTTCTTT.